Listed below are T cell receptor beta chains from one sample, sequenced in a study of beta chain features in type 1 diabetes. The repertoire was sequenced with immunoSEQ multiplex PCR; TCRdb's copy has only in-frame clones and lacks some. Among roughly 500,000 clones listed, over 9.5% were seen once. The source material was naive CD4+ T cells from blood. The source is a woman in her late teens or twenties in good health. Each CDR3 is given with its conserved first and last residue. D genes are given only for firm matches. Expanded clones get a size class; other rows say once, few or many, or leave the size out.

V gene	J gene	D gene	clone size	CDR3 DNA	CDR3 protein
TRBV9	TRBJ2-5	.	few	TGTGCCAGCAGCCCGACGCCACTAGAACCAGAGACCCAGTACTTC	CASSPTPLEPETQYF
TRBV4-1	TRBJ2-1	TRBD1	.	TGCGCCAGCAGCCAAGTGGCACTTAGGGGACAGGCGTTCTTC	CASSQVALRGQAFF
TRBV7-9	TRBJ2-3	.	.	TGTGCCAGCAGCCCCCAGGGTCGGGAGCGCGATACGCAGTATTTT	CASSPQGRERDTQYF
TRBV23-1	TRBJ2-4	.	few	TGCGCCAGCAGCCAAGATCCCCAAAACATTCAGTACTTC	CASSQDPQNIQYF
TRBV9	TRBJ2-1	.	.	TGTGCCAGCAGCCTGGGCAGGGGCTCCTACAATGAGCAGTTCTTC	CASSLGRGSYNEQFF
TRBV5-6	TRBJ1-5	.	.	TGTGCCAGCAGCTTGGGGCCCCGCAGCCAGCCCCAGCATTTT	CASSLGPRSQPQHF
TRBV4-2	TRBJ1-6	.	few	TGTGCCAGCAGCCAAGAGCAAAGGCCCCTCCACTTT	CASSQEQRPLHF
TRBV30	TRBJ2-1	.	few	TGTGCCTGGAGTGTCCGGACTCTAAGGTACAATGAGCAGTTCTTC	CAWSVRTLRYNEQFF
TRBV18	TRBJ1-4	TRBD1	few	TGTGCCAGCTCGCCTGAGTTGCAGGGGGATGAAAAACTGTTTTTT	CASSPELQGDEKLFF
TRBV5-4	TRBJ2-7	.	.	TGTGCCAGCAGCTCCTCTAGCGAACAATACGAGCAGTACTTC	CASSSSSEQYEQYF
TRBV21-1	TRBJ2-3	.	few	TGTGCCAGCAGGCAGGGTCCAAATACGCAGTATTTT	CASRQGPNTQYF
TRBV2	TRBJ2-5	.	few	TGTGCCAGCAGTGAAGCAACGCGCGCTGAGACCCAGTACTTC	CASSEATRAETQYF
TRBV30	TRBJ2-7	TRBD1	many	TGTGCCTGGAGTGTTGGAAGGGACAGGGGGTCTGGCCTCACCTACGAGCAGTACTTC	CAWSVGRDRGSGLTYEQYF
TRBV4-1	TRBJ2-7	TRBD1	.	TGCGCCAGCGCCCGGACAGGACTTGTCTACGAGCAGTACTTC	CASARTGLVYEQYF
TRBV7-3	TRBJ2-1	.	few	TGTGCCAGCAGCCTTTCTAGCGCATACAATGAGCAGTTCTTC	CASSLSSAYNEQFF
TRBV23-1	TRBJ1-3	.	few	TGCGCCAGCAGTCAATCATGCGGGGAGAGCTCTGGAAACACCATATATTTT	CASSQSCGESSGNTIYF
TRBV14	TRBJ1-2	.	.	TGTGCCAGCAGCCAGACCCGGGACACCTATGGCTACACCTTC	CASSQTRDTYGYTF
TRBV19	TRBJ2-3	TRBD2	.	TGTGCCAGTAGTATTATTGCTAGCGGGGGGCCCACAGATACGCAGTATTTT	CASSIIASGGPTDTQYF
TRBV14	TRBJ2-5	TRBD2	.	TGTGCCAGCAGCCCCGGACTAGCGGGGGTTGAGACCCAGTACTTC	CASSPGLAGVETQYF
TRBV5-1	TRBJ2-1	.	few	TGCGCCAGCAGCTTGGTAGCGGCTAGTTACAATGAGCAGTTCTTC	CASSLVAASYNEQFF
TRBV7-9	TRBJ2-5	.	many	TGTGCCGCGACCCGGACAGCAGAGACCCAGTACTTC	CAATRTAETQYF
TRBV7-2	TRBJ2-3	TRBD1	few	TGTGCCAGCAGCTTAGGGACAGGGGCAGATACGCAGTATTTT	CASSLGTGADTQYF
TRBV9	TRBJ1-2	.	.	TGTGCCAGCAGCGTAGAAACAGGGAGAAGGGGTAACTATGGCTACACCTTC	CASSVETGRRGNYGYTF
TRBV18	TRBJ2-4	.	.	TGTGCCAGCTCACCGGACAAACAAGGGAACATTCAGTACTTC	CASSPDKQGNIQYF
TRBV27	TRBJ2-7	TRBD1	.	TGTGCCAGCGCCGATGGGACAGGCTCCTACGAGCAGTACTTC	CASADGTGSYEQYF
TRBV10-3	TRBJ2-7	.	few	TGTGCCATCAGTGAGTCGACTCAGGGATACTACGAGCAGTACTTC	CAISESTQGYYEQYF
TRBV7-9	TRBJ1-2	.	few	TGTGCCAGCAGCTTACCCCCGGGGTTCTATGGCTACACCTTC	CASSLPPGFYGYTF
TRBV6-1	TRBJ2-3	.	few	TGTGCCAGCAGTGGCTCAACCGGGAACACAGATACGCAGTATTTT	CASSGSTGNTDTQYF
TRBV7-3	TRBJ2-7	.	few	TGTGCCAGCAGATTCGGAGGAGGGGGAAACTACGAGCAGTACTTC	CASRFGGGGNYEQYF
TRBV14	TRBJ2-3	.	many	TGTGCCAGCAGCCGTCGCCTCAGCACAGATACGCAGTATTTT	CASSRRLSTDTQYF
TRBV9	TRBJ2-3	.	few	TGTGCCAGCAGCGTAAGACACAGCACAGATACGCAGTATTTT	CASSVRHSTDTQYF
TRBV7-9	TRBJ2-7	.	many	TGTGCCAGCAGCCGAAGCTACGAGCAGTACTTC	CASSRSYEQYF
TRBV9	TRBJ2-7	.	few	TGTGCCAGCAGCGTAGCGGGGGGCCGCTACGAGCAGTACTTC	CASSVAGGRYEQYF
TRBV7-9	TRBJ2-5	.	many	TGTGCCAGCAGCTTAGTGGAAGAGACCCAGTACTTC	CASSLVEETQYF
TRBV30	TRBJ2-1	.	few	TGTGCCTGGAGTGACGACTCTAGCTCCTACAATGAGCAGTTCTTC	CAWSDDSSSYNEQFF
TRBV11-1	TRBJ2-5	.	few	TGTGCCAGCAACCCCGGGGGTTCGGGGAGGAAGACCCAGTACTTC	CASNPGGSGRKTQYF
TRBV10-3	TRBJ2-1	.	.	TGTGCCATAGGAACAAAGACCTCTCCTGGGAATGAGCAGTTCTTC	CAIGTKTSPGNEQFF
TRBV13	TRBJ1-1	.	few	TGTGCCAGCAGCTTCGAATCGAACACTGAAGCTTTCTTT	CASSFESNTEAFF
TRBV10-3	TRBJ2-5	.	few	TGTGCCACCTCCGGAGGGGAAGAGACCCAGTACTTC	CATSGGEETQYF
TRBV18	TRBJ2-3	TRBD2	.	TGTGCCAGCTCACCCTCTGGACTAGCGGGCACAGATACGCAGTATTTT	CASSPSGLAGTDTQYF
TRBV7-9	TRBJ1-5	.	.	TGTGCCAGCAGCTTAGGAGGGGTGGAGCAGCCCCAGCATTTT	CASSLGGVEQPQHF
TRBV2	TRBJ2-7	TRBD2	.	TGTGCCAGCAACGACCGCTCCTCGACTAGCCGTAGCTCCTACGAGCAGTACTTC	CASNDRSSTSRSSYEQYF
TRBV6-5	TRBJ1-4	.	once	TGTGCCAGCAGTTACTCGGGGGCAAGGAATGAAAAACTGTTTTTT	CASSYSGARNEKLFF
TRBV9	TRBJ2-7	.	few	TGTGCCAGCAGCTCCGAGGTAGGGAACTACGAGCAGTACTTC	CASSSEVGNYEQYF
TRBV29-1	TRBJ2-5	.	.	TGCAGCGCCCCGGCGAACTTACTAGGAGTGGAGACCCAGTACTTC	CSAPANLLGVETQYF
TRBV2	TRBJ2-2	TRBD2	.	TGTGCCAGCAGCCGCGGGAGGACTGACACCGGGGAGCTGTTTTTT	CASSRGRTDTGELFF
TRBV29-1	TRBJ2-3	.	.	TGCAGCGTTGGGACGGCGCTCCCTGACTTCTTCACAGATACGCAGTATTTT	CSVGTALPDFFTDTQYF
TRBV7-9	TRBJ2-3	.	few	TGTGCCAGCAGCTCCCACACACGGGGGGATACGCAGTATTTT	CASSSHTRGDTQYF
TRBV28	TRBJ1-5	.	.	TGTGCCAGCAGTTTTTTTTACCAGGGGAGCAATCAGCCCCAGCATTTT	CASSFFYQGSNQPQHF
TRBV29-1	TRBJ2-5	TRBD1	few	TGCAGCGTTGAATCGCCCCGGACAGGGGTTTTAGGAGAGACCCAGTACTTC	CSVESPRTGVLGETQYF
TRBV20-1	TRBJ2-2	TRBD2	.	TGCAGTGCTCGGGACTACGGGGAGCTGTTTTTT	CSARDYGELFF